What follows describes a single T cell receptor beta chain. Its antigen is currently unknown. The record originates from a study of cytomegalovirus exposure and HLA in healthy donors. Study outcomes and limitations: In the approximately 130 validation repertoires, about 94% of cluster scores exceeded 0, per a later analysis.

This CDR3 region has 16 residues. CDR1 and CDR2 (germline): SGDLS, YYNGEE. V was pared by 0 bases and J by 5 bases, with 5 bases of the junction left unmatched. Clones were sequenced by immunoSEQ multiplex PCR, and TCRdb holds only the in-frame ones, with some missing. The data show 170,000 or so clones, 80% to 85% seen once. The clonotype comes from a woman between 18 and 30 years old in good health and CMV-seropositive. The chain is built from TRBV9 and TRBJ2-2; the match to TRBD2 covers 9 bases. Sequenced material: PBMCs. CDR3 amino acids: CASSVGASGVTGELFF. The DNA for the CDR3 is TGTGCCAGCAGCGTAGGGGCTAGCGGGGTTACCGGGGAGCTGTTTTTT.